The present T cell receptor (beta chain) was sequenced within a study of T cells after yellow fever vaccination. Overall study: When fractions had low cell numbers, they were prepared with SMART-Seq v4 Ultra Low Input. Findings and limits, study-wide: Clones from primary vaccination mostly reappeared after the booster (approximately 95% CD4, just over 85% CD8). Bulk-population clonotypes that are abundant could appear as contaminants in FACS-sorted repertoires.

Trimming took 6 bases from V and 3 from J; bases not matched to a gene: 12. The CDR3 has 16 residues. Germline V gives CDR1 MNHNY, CDR2 SVGAGI (reference sequence). 5'RACE template switching produced TCR cDNA carrying a universal primer site and UMIs. Each CDR3 protein gets one entry after TCRdb re-called the 5' RACE reads with MiXCR. The sample contains some 320,000 distinct CDR3 sequences, around 8.6% of which appear only once. This clonotype was observed a few times. Its antigen is as yet unknown. The chain employs TRBV6-6 and TRBJ2-7; TRBD1 matches at 9 bases. This clonotype originated in a man between 18 and 35 years old who received the YFV17D yellow fever vaccine. The sequenced sample was CD4+ T cells sorted from PBMCs, obtained 5 days after the yellow fever booster vaccination. The CDR3 DNA is TGTGCCAGCAGGCCGGGGATCGGGACAGGGTACTACGAGCAGTACTTC. Protein product: CASRPGIGTGYYEQYF.